This TCR beta chain originates from a study of early T cells in non-severe SARS-CoV-2 infection. Each CDR3 protein is one row after TCRdb ran MiXCR on the 5' RACE reads. The sample holds approximately 52,000 distinct CDR3 sequences, 14% to 15% seen once. Trimming pared 5 bases from V and 6 bases from J, leaving 11 bases between. The CDR3 has 12 residues. Per germline, CDR1 MDHEN and CDR2 SYDVKM. This clonotype was detected a few times. The source was whole blood, collected at baseline. The chain combines TRBV28 with TRBJ2-7; D unresolved. This TCR was sampled from an adult who was a healthcare worker with PCR-confirmed SARS-CoV-2 infection or an uninfected control (not recorded which). CDR3 DNA: TGTGCCAGCAGTCCGCTTCCGGGCGAGCAGTACTTC. Residues: CASSPLPGEQYF. The full variable domain, with the rest looked up from reference TRBV28 and TRBJ2-7, is DVKVTQSSRYLVKRTGEKVFLECVQDMDHENMFWYRQDPGLGLRLIYFSYDVKMKEKGDIPEGYSVSREKKERFSLILESASTNQTSMYLCASSPLPGEQYFGPGTRLTVT.